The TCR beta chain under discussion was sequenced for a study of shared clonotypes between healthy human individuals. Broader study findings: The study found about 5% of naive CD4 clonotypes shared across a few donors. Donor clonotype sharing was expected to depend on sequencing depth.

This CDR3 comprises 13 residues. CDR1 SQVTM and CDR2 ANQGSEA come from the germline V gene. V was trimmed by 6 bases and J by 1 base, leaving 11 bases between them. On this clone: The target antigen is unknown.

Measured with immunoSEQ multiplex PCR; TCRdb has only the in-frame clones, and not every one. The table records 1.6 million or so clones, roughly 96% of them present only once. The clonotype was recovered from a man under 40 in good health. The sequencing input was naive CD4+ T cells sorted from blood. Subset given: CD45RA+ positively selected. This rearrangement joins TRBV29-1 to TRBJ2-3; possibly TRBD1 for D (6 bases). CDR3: CSVEWTGTDTQYF. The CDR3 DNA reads TGCAGCGTCGAATGGACAGGCACAGATACGCAGTATTTT.